This TCR beta chain was identified in a study of cytomegalovirus exposure and HLA in healthy donors. Study as a whole: The same platform used for the roughly 610 first-cohort repertoires was also used for the roughly 120 validation repertoires, as a later analysis reported. General study points: As was reported, the classifier diagnosed cytomegalovirus status with high specificity and sensitivity.

This table comes from immunoSEQ multiplex PCR, and its TCRdb copy is limited to in-frame clones, with some not included. The table lists fewer than 250,000 clones, approximately 87% of them singletons. This clone was counted a single time. What it binds is not known. V dropped 5 bases and J dropped 1; count of bases not matched to a gene: 8. The CDR3 is made up of 16 amino acids. The germline V gene encodes CDR1 SGHTA and CDR2 FQGNSA. This sequence joins TRBV7-2 and TRBJ1-5; 7 nucleotides match TRBD1. Material: PBMCs. The clonotype comes from a man younger than 35 in good health and CMV-seronegative. As DNA, the CDR3 is TGTGCCAGCAGCCCGCCAGGGGGTATGAGCAATCAGCCCCAGCATTTT. Translating gives CASSPPGGMSNQPQHF.